This record covers a single T cell receptor (beta chain). Its antigen is as yet unknown. These data originate in a study of beta chain features in type 1 diabetes. The study's findings and limits: Among patients with Type 1 diabetes, TCRB CDR3s were moderately but significantly shorter in every one of the four CD4+ subsets. cDNA sequencing could over-represent cells with high TCR expression. A possible short-template PCR bias applies equally to patients and controls.

Every bit of the isolated RNA underwent reverse transcription, so sequencing read expressed TCRB transcripts. TCRdb's table, derived via immunoSEQ multiplex PCR, lists solely in-frame clones and lacks some. The sample contains roughly 700,000 clones, 10% to 15% of which appear only once. V dropped 5 bases and J dropped 5 bases, with 9 bases sitting between them. Germline CDR1 and CDR2: ENHRY and SYGVKD. This CDR3 is 12 amino acids long. The TCR was taken from a man aged 18 to 29 with type 1 diabetes. Input material: naive CD4+ T cells from blood. The V and J genes are TRBV10-3 and TRBJ2-5; D gene uncertain. This CDR3 reads CAISFGEETQYF. The CDR3 region has the DNA TGTGCCATCAGTTTCGGCGAGGAGACCCAGTACTTC.